This T cell receptor (beta chain) is drawn from a study of shared clonotypes between healthy human individuals. CD45RA+ naive and CD45RA-negative memory subsets were separated from CD4+ cells. V lost 0 bases to trimming and J lost 9 bases, with 11 bases between them. Germline V CDR1 and CDR2: ENHRY, SYGVKD. This CDR3 has 13 amino acids. Findings and limits, study-wide: Compared with memory subsets, naive subsets generally had larger estimated richness. About 4.5% of naive CD4 clonotypes were common to a few donors.

As to this clone: The antigen is unknown.

The assay was immunoSEQ multiplex PCR, and TCRdb's table has in-frame clones only and misses some. The sample gives 2 million to 3 million clones, roughly 93% of which show up once; around 0.4% is in the top ten. The chain links TRBV10-3 to TRBJ1-2; D is unclear. Sequenced sample: naive CD4+ T cells from PBMCs. As for subset: CD45RA+ positively selected. The TCR originated in a man younger than 35 in good health. Some clones in this sample may be carry-over from other donors' samples. In DNA form, the CDR3 reads TGTGCCATCAGTGAGTCCCTCGAATTTAGCTACACCTTC. Protein sequence: CAISESLEFSYTF.